The 10 T cell receptor beta chains in this list originate from one sample, sequenced in a study of cytomegalovirus exposure and HLA in healthy donors. PCR amplification relied on 60 Vbeta primers (plus 13 Jbeta primers). Assay used: immunoSEQ multiplex PCR; TCRdb lists only in-frame clones, some missing. Of approximately 140,000 clones in the sample, 75% to 80% were seen once. Source material: PBMCs. The source of these receptors is a man in his late teens or twenties in good health and CMV-seronegative.

The chain has TRBV11-3 and TRBJ1-2, with 7 bases identical to TRBD1. V trimming: 5 bases; J trimming: 0 bases; junction bases outside the gene matches: 9. The length of the CDR3 is 16 residues. The germline V gene encodes CDR1 SGHNT and CDR2 YENEEA. This chain's CDR3 is CASSAGDRVSNYGYTF. The CDR3, as DNA: TGTGCCAGCAGCGCCGGAGACAGGGTGTCTAACTATGGCTACACCTTC.

The chain carries TRBV19 and TRBJ1-5; D is uncertain. CDR3 size: 15 residues. The V end lost 5 bases, the J end lost 7 bases, and 18 bases lay between the germline ends. Germline V lookup: CDR1 LNHDA, CDR2 SQIVND (reference sequence). This CDR3 is CASSPRASRGQPQHF. CDR3 coding DNA: TGTGCCAGTAGTCCGCGGGCGTCTCGAGGGCAGCCCCAGCATTTT.

The chain carries TRBV10-3 and TRBJ1-1; TRBD1 agrees at 8 bases. This CDR3 has 14 residues. V dropped 5 bases and J dropped 1; count of bases not matched to a gene: 3. From germline, CDR1 is ENHRY and CDR2 SYGVKD. The CDR3 loop is CAISLGTGNTEAFF. For the CDR3, the DNA is TGTGCCATCAGTCTGGGGACAGGGAACACTGAAGCTTTCTTT.

The genes are TRBV27 and TRBJ1-4; D is unclear. V lost 2 bases, J lost 3 bases, and 7 bases lay in between. The CDR3 is made up of 14 amino acids. Germline V gene data show CDR1 as MNHEY and CDR2 as SMNVEV (reference sequence). The CDR3 bases are TGTGCCAGCAGTTTACGGAGAGCTAATGAAAAACTGTTTTTT. Protein sequence: CASSLRRANEKLFF.

The chain couples TRBV7-9 to TRBJ2-1; no clear D. The CDR3 has 13 amino acids. Trimming stripped 4 bases from V and 12 bases from J, with 16 bases between. From germline, CDR1 is SEHNR and CDR2 FQNEAQ (reference sequence). The CDR3 bases are TGTGCCAGCAGCTCACAATTGCGGCACTTGCAGTTCTTC. Its translation is CASSSQLRHLQFF. Using reference TRBV7-9 and TRBJ2-1 for the parts outside the CDR3, the full variable domain is DTGVSQNPRHKITKRGQNVTFRCDPISEHNRLYWYRQTLGQGPEFLTYFQNEAQLEKSRLLSDRFSAERPKGSFSTLEIQRTEQGDSAMYLCASSSQLRHLQFFGPGTRLTVL.

The chain is built from TRBV27 and TRBJ2-2, with 9 bases aligning to TRBD1. Germline-derived CDR1 and CDR2 are MNHEY and SMNVEV (reference sequence). The CDR3 runs 14 residues. Losses at the gene ends were 8 bases for V and 6 bases for J; bases not matched to a gene: 7. CDR3 in amino acids: CASHTGGAAGELFF. CDR3 bases: TGTGCCAGCCATACAGGGGGCGCGGCCGGGGAGCTGTTTTTT.

The chain has TRBV30 and TRBJ2-2; TRBD2 aligns across 11 bases. CDR3 length: 20 amino acids. Losses at the gene ends were 1 base for V and 3 bases for J; bases not matched to a gene: 16. The germline V gene encodes CDR1 GTSNPN and CDR2 SVGIG (reference sequence). In DNA form, the CDR3 reads TGTGCCTGGAGTGCTCAAACTACTAGCGGGAGTACCGTGGACACCGGGGAGCTGTTTTTT. It yields the protein CAWSAQTTSGSTVDTGELFF.

This chain connects TRBV5-7 to TRBJ2-5; possibly TRBD2 for D (6 bases). TRBV5-7 is an open reading frame whose function is uncertain. The CDR3 sequence is 18 residues long. V gave up 0 bases and J gave up 1 base, with 19 bases separating them. The CDR3 protein is CASSLAQCGDGPQETQYF. In DNA form, the CDR3 reads TGTGCCAGCAGCTTGGCCCAGTGCGGGGACGGACCCCAAGAGACCCAGTACTTC.

This chain joins TRBV5-1 and TRBJ1-4, with TRBD1 matching over 10 bases. With V trimmed by 1 base and J by 8 bases, 8 bases remained unmatched. The CDR3 is made up of 16 amino acids. The germline V gene has CDR1 SGHRS and CDR2 YFSETQ. CDR3 coding DNA: TGCGCCAGCAGCTTGCAGGAGGGGACAGGGGTGGAAAAACTGTTTTTT. Protein product: CASSLQEGTGVEKLFF.

The rearrangement links TRBV6-5 to TRBJ2-5, with a possible D match to TRBD1 (6 bases). TRBJ2-7 matches the DNA end more closely, so the J call is doubtful. Germline V gene lookup returns CDR1 MNHEY and CDR2 SVGAGI. The CDR3 runs to 14 residues. The CDR3 bases are TGTGCCAGCAGTTCAGGGGACAAGTCCTACGAGCAGTACTTC. Amino acid sequence: CASSSGDKSYEQYF.